This paragraph covers one T cell receptor (beta chain) sequence. Antigen specificity is unknown. Per germline, CDR1 MNHNS and CDR2 SASEGT. The CDR3 runs 14 residues. J was trimmed by 7 bases and V by 0 bases; bases with no gene match: 4. Clones were sequenced by immunoSEQ multiplex PCR, and TCRdb holds only the in-frame ones, with some missing. The table includes 70,000 to 95,000 clones, under 95% detected once. The entry originates in a study of T cells in localized non-small cell lung cancer. Study results and caveats: In uninvolved adjacent lung, T cell clonality reached its highest value, exceeding tumor. Multi-region tumor sequencing was not done, so intratumor heterogeneity could not be excluded.

Specimen: PBMCs, collected before any cancer treatment. The chain recombines TRBV6-1 with TRBJ1-2; TRBD1 aligns across 8 bases. The sequence came from a woman between 40 and 69 years old with stage II squamous cell lung carcinoma. CDR3 residues: CASSEAQGAGGYTF. DNA for the CDR3: TGTGCCAGCAGTGAAGCGCAGGGGGCGGGTGGCTACACCTTC.